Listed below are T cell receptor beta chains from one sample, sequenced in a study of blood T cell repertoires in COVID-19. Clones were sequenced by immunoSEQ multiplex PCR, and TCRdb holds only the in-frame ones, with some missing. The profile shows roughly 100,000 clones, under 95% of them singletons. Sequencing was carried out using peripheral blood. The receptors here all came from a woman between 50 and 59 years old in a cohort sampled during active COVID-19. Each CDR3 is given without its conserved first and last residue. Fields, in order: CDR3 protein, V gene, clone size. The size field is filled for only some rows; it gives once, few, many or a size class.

AWSLPGGMGNYGYT | TRBV30 | .
ATSRDSSNQPQH | TRBV6-5 | .
ASSVQRDLNTEAF | TRBV19 | .
ASSLALAEGEQF | TRBV7-9 | .
ASTLKGGASSGANVLT | TRBV2 | .
SASLLGASETQY | TRBV20-1 | .
ASSLAGNYGYT | TRBV5-5 | .
ASSSGQDSNEKLF | TRBV6-5 | .
ASSPTNQQTQY | TRBV18 | .
ASSQAPGQGDYGYT | TRBV4-1 | .
ASSLGDRYDGYT | TRBV5-1 | .
ASSPLAGNYNEQF | TRBV9 | .
ASSRQPYGYT | TRBV5-6 | .
ASSKVQETTGELF | TRBV21-1 | once
ASSSGQEIAKNIQY | TRBV28 | .
ASSERGAYGYT | TRBV25-1 | .
ASSLNRNTGELF | TRBV7-3 | .
ASSLRGGRFTDTQY | TRBV3-1/TRBV3-2 | once
ASSLRGQGSEKLF | TRBV5-4 | .
ASSLVPGQGNHEQY | TRBV27 | .
AWSATDRPRGYT | TRBV30 | .
ASSEVGGGPEGAEKLF | TRBV25-1 | .
SVEATTNTEAF | TRBV29-1 | .
ASSELASGNYNEQF | TRBV2 | .
ASSPTGGNEQF | TRBV12-3/TRBV12-4 | .
ASGGAYEQY | TRBV25-1 | .
ASSRLAGGNTDTQY | TRBV7-2 | once
ASSQERRQDWTDTQY | TRBV14 | once
ASSIVTGAGYT | TRBV19 | .
ASSVFPENTEAF | TRBV9 | .
ASSLGGGADTQY | TRBV7-9 | .
ASSLYEGTTYEQY | TRBV18 | .
SVAGQGLTDTQY | TRBV29-1 | .
ASRTGQDNEKLF | TRBV27 | .
ASSLGTESYGYT | TRBV28 | .
SVAPGTPLYEQY | TRBV29-1 | .
ASSYAASTDTQY | TRBV7-2 | .
ASSWVRTEAF | TRBV12-3/TRBV12-4 | .
ASSRGADTDTQY | TRBV3-1/TRBV3-2 | once
ASSLAPSSGGRVTDTQY | TRBV7-8 | once
ASSSGQGPAYGYT | TRBV28 | .
AWQGQLNEKLF | TRBV30 | .
ASSQGDILEAF | TRBV3-1/TRBV3-2 | .
ASSNRDRGIDYGYT | TRBV19 | .
ASTPKEAAPRHEQY | TRBV21-1 | .
ASSRRGGTEAF | TRBV11-1 | .
ASSQAKGYRGVHEQY | TRBV3-1/TRBV3-2 | .
ASRDPGTVYNEQF | TRBV2 | .
ARGLAGGNVYEQY | TRBV5-1 | .
ASSSTGLPSDEQF | TRBV7-3 | .
ASSTQTGANYGYT | TRBV6-5 | .
ASRDYTDTQY | TRBV2 | .
ASSSPVRNTIY | TRBV5-8 | .
ASRIKTDNSPLH | TRBV19 | once
ASSKSGTGGNTEAF | TRBV7-3 | .